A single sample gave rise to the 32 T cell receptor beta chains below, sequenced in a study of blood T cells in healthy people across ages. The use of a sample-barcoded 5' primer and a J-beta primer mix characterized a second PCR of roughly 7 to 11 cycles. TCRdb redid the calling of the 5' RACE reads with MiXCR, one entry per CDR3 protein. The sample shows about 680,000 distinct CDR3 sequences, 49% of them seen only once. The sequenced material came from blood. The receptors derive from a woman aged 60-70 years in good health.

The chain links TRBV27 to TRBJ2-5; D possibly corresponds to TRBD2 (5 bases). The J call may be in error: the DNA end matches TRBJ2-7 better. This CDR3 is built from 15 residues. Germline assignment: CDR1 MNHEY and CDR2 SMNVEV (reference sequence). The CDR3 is CASSLAFGNSYEQYF. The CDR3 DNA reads TGTGCCAGCAGTTTAGCATTCGGGAACTCCTACGAGCAGTACTTC.

The CDR3 sequence: CSVEALGTANTEAFF. CDR3 nucleotide sequence: TGCAGTGTTGAGGCCCTCGGGACCGCGAACACTGAAGCTTTCTTT. This chain links TRBV20-1 with TRBJ1-1, with D perhaps TRBD1 (5 bases). This CDR3 is built from 15 residues. V was trimmed by 7 bases and J by 1 base, leaving 19 bases between them. Per germline, CDR1 DFQATT and CDR2 SNEGSKA (reference sequence).

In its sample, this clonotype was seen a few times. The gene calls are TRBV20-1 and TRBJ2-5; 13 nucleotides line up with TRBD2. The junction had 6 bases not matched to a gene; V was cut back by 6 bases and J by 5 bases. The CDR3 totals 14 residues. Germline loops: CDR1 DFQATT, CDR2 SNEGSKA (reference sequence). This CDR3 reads CSAKLAGGTETQYF. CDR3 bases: TGCAGTGCGAAACTAGCGGGAGGGACGGAGACCCAGTACTTC.

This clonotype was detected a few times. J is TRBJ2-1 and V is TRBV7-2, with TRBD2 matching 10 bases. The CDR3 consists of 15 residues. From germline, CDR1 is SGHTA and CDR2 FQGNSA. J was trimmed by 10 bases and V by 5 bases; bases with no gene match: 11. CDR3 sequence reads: CASSPGLAGESEQFF. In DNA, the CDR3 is TGTGCCAGCAGCCCGGGGCTAGCGGGAGAAAGCGAGCAGTTCTTC.

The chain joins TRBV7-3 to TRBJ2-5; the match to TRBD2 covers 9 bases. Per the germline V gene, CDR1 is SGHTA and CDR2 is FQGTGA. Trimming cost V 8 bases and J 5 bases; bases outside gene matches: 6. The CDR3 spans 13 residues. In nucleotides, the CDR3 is TGTGCCAGCGGGCCTAGCGGGATCGAGACCCAGTACTTC. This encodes CASGPSGIETQYF.

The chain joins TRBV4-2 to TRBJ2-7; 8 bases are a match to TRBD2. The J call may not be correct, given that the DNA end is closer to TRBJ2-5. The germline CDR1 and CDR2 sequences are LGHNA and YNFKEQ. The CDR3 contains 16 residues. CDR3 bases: TGTGCCAGCAGCCAAGATCCGAGGGTGGCGGGGGGGACCCAGTACTTC. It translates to CASSQDPRVAGGTQYF.

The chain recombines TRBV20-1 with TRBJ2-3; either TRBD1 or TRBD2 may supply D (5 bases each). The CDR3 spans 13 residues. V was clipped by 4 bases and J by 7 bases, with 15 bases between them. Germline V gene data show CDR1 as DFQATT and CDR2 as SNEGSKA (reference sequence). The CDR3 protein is CSATELGTNTQYF. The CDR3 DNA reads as TGCAGTGCTACCGAACTCGGGACGAATACGCAGTATTTT.

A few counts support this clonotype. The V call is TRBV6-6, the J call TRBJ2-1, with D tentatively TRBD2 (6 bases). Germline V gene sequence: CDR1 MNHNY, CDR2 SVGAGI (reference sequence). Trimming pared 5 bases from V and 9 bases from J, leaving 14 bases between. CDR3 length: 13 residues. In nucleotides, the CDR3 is TGTGCCAGCAGTGCACCGGGAGTGGGTGAGCAGTTCTTC. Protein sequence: CASSAPGVGEQFF.

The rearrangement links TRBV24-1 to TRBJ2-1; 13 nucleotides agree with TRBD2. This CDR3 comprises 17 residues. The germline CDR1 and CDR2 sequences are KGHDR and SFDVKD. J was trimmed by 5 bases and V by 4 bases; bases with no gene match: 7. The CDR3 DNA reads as TGTGCCACCAGTGAGTGGACTAGCGGGGGCCCTGACAATGAGCAGTTCTTC. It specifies CATSEWTSGGPDNEQFF.

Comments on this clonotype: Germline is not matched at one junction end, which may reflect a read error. The CDR3, as DNA: TGTGCCAGCAGCCAAGATACGGGAGGAGCCTACGAGCGGTACTTC. It translates to CASSQDTGGAYERYF. This rearrangement joins TRBV4-2 to TRBJ2-7; 7 bases align to TRBD2. The length of the CDR3 is 15 residues. The germline V gene has CDR1 LGHNA and CDR2 YNFKEQ.

The DNA for the CDR3 is TGTGCCAGCAGTGTAGCAGCCCTCTATGGCTACACCTTC. It is translated as CASSVAALYGYTF. The chain is built from TRBV28 and TRBJ1-2; D not resolved. The CDR3 has 13 residues. The V end was cut by 5 bases, the J end by 4 bases, with 11 bases between. In germline, CDR1 is MDHEN, CDR2 SYDVKM.

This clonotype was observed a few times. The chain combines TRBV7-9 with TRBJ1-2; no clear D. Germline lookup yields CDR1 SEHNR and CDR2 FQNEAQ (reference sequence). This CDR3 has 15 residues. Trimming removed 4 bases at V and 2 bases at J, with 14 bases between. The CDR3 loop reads CASSSNDLPNYGYTF. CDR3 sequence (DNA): TGTGCCAGCAGCTCCAACGACCTCCCGAACTATGGCTACACCTTC.

This chain's CDR3 is CSARDNLFTDTQYF. CDR3 coding DNA: TGCAGTGCTAGAGATAACCTTTTCACAGATACGCAGTATTTT. The chain links TRBV20-1 to TRBJ2-3, with D uncertain. The CDR3 totals 14 residues. Germline lookup yields CDR1 DFQATT and CDR2 SNEGSKA (reference sequence). The V and J ends lost 0 bases and 2 bases respectively, with 9 bases between them.

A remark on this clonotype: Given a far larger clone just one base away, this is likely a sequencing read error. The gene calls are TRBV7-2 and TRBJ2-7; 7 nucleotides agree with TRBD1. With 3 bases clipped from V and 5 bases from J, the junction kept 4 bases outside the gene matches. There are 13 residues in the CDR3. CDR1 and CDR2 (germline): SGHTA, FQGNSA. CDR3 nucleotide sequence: TGTGCCAGCAGCTTGACAGGGACCCACGAGCAGTACTTC. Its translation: CASSLTGTHEQYF.

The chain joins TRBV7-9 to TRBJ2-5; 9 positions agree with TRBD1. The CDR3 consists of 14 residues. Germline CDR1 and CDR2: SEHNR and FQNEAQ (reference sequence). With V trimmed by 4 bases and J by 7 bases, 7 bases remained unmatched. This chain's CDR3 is CASSSQGAKGTQYF. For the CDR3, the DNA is TGTGCCAGCAGCTCACAGGGGGCGAAGGGGACCCAGTACTTC.

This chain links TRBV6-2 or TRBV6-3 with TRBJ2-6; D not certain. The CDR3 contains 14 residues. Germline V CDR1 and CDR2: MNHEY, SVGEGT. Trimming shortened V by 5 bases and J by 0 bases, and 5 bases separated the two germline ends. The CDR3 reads CASSDNSGANVLTF. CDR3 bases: TGTGCCAGCAGTGACAACTCTGGGGCCAACGTCCTGACTTTC.

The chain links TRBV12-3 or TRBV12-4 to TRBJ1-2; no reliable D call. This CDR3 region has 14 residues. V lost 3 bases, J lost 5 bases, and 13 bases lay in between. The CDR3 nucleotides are TGTGCCAGCAGTTTTGCCGAGCAACCGTATGGCTACACCTTC. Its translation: CASSFAEQPYGYTF.

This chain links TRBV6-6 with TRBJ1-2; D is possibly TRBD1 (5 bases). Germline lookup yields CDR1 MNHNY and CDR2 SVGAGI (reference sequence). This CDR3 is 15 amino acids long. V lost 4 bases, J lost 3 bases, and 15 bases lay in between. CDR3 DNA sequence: TGTGCCAGCAGTTCCACGGGACTAGCTGACTATGGCTACACCTTC. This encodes CASSSTGLADYGYTF.

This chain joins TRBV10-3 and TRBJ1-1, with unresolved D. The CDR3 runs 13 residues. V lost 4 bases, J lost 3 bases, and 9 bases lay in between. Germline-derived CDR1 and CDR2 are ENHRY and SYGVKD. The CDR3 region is CAISVKVDTEAFF. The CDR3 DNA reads TGTGCCATCAGTGTGAAGGTGGACACTGAAGCTTTCTTT.

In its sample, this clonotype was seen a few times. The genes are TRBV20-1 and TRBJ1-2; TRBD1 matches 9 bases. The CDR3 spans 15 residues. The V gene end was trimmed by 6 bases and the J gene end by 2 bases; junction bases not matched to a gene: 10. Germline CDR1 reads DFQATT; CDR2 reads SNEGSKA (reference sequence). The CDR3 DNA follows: TGCAGTGCGCCTCTTGGGACAGGGTTGAACTATGGCTACACCTTC. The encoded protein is CSAPLGTGLNYGYTF.

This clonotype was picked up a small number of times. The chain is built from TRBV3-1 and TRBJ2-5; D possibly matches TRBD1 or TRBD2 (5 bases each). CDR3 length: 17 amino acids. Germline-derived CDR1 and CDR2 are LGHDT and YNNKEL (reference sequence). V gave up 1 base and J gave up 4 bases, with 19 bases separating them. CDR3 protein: CASSQGIGADKGETQYF. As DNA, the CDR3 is TGTGCCAGCAGCCAAGGGATCGGGGCGGATAAAGGAGAGACCCAGTACTTC.

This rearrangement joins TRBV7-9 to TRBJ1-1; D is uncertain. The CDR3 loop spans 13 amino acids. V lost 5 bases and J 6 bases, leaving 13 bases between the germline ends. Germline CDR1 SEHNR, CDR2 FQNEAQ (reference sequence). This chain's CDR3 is CASSQAGWAEAFF. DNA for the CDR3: TGTGCCAGCAGCCAGGCTGGCTGGGCTGAAGCTTTCTTT.

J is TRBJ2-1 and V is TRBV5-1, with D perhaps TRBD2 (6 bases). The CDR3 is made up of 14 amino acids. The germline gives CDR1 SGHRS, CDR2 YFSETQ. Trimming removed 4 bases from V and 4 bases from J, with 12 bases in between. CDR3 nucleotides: TGCGCCAGCAGCAGAAACCGGGAGTACAATGAGCAGTTCTTC. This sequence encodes CASSRNREYNEQFF.

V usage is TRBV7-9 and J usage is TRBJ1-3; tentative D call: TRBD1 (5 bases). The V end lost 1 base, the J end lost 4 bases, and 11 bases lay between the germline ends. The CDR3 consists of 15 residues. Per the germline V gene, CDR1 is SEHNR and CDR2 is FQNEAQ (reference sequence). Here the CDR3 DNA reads TGTGCCAGCAGCTTAGACAGGTCCCTGGGAAACACCATATATTTT. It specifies CASSLDRSLGNTIYF.

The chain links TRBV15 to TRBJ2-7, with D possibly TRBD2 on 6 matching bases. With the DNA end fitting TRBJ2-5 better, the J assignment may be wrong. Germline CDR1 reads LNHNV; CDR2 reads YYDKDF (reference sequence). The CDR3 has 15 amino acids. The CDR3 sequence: CATSRVSEGPKTQYF. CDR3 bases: TGTGCCACCAGCAGAGTTTCGGAGGGCCCAAAGACCCAGTACTTC.

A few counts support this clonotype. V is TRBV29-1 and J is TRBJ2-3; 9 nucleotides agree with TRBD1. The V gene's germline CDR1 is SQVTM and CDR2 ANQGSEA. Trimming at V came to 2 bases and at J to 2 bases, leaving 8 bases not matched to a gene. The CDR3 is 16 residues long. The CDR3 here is CSVETRTGAYTDTQYF. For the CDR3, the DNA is TGCAGCGTTGAAACCCGGACAGGGGCTTACACAGATACGCAGTATTTT.

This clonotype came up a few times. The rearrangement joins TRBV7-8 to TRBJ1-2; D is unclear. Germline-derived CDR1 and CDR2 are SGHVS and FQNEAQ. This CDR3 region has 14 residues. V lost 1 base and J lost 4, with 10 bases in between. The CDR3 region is CASSLVEDGYGYTF. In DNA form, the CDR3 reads TGTGCCAGCAGCTTAGTGGAGGACGGCTATGGCTACACCTTC.

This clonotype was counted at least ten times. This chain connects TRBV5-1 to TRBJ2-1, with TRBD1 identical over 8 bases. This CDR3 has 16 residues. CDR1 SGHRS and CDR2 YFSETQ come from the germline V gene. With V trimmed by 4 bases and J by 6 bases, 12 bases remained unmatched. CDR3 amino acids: CASSGTDRGIGNEQFF. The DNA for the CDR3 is TGCGCCAGCAGCGGGACCGACAGGGGCATCGGCAATGAGCAGTTCTTC.

The CDR3: CASSLDGSSGYTF. The CDR3 DNA sequence: TGTGCCAGCAGCTTGGATGGATCGAGCGGCTACACCTTC. The V call is TRBV5-6, the J call TRBJ1-2; D is unclear. The CDR3 is made up of 13 amino acids. Germline V gives CDR1 SGHDT, CDR2 YYEEEE. Trimming took off 0 bases at V and 8 bases at J, with 11 bases between the two ends.

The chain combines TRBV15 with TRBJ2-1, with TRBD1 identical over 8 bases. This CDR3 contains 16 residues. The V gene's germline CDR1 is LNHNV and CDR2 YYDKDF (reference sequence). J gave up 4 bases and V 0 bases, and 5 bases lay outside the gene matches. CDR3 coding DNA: TGTGCCACCAGCAGAGACCCCACAGGGGGTTACAATGAGCAGTTCTTC. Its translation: CATSRDPTGGYNEQFF.

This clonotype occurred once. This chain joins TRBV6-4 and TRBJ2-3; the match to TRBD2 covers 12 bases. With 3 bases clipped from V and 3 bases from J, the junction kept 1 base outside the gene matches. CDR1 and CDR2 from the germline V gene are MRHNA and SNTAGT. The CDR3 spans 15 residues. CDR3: CASSEGTSGTDTQYF. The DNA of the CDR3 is TGTGCCAGCAGTGAGGGGACTAGCGGGACAGATACGCAGTATTTT.

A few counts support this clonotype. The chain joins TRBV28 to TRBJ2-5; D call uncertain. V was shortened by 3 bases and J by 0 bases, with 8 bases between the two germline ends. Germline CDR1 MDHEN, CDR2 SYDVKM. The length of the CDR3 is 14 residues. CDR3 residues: CASSLRLYQETQYF. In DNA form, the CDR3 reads TGTGCCAGCAGTTTGCGGTTGTACCAAGAGACCCAGTACTTC. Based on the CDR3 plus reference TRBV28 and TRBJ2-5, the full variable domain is DVKVTQSSRYLVKRTGEKVFLECVQDMDHENMFWYRQDPGLGLRLIYFSYDVKMKEKGDIPEGYSVSREKKERFSLILESASTNQTSMYLCASSLRLYQETQYFGPGTRLLVL.